In this sample, the clone carrying this T cell receptor beta chain turned up once. The antigen remains unidentified. The length of the CDR3 is 14 residues. V dropped 7 bases and J dropped 6 bases, with 15 bases sitting between them. Germline CDR1 KGHSH, CDR2 LQKENI. This specimen comes from a study of long-term antiretroviral therapy in people with HIV. General study points: Post-ART, diversity grew, though it stayed under transplant donor control levels.

A v3.0 immunoSEQ assay was performed at survey level. TCRdb's table, derived via immunoSEQ multiplex PCR, lists solely in-frame clones and lacks some. The table lists 25,000 to 35,000 clones, 80% to 90% of them singletons. The receptor comes from a man between 45 and 60 years old with HIV. The sample consisted of unsorted PBMCs, taken 3.2 years before starting antiretroviral therapy. The chain recombines TRBV18 with TRBJ2-2; D may be TRBD2 (6 bases). CDR3 coding DNA: TGTGCCAGCTGCTCTTCAGCGGGCGCCGGGGAGCTGTTTTTT. It codes for CASCSSAGAGELFF. Looking up the rest from reference TRBV18 and TRBJ2-2 gives the full variable domain: NAGVMQNPRHLVRRRGQEARLRCSPMKGHSHVYWYRQLPEEGLKFMVYLQKENIIDESGMPKERFSAEFPKEGPSILRIQQVVRGDSAAYFCASCSSAGAGELFFGEGSRLTVL.